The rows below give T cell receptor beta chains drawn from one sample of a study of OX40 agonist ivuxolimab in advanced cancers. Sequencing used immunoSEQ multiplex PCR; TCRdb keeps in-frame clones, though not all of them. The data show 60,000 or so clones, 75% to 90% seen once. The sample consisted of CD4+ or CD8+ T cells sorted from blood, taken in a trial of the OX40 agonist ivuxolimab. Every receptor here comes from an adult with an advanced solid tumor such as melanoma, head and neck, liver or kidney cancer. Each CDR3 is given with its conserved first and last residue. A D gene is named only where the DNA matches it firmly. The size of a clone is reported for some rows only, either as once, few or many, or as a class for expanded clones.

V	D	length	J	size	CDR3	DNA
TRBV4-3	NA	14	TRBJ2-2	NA	CASSQGPNTGELFF	TGCGCCAGCAGCCAAGGGCCTAACACCGGGGAGCTGTTTTTT
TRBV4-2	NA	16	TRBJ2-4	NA	CASSQEKTVAKNIQYF	TGTGCCAGCAGCCAAGAAAAAACGGTTGCCAAAAACATTCAGTACTTC
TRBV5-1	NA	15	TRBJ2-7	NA	CASSGGLQGSGEQYF	TGCGCCAGCAGCGGAGGGCTACAGGGGTCTGGCGAGCAGTACTTC
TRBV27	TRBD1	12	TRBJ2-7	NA	CASTDRGYEQYF	TGTGCCAGTACGGACAGGGGCTACGAGCAGTACTTC
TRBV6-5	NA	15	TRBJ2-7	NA	CASSFQGSGRYEQYF	TGTGCCAGCAGTTTCCAAGGGTCGGGTCGCTACGAGCAGTACTTC
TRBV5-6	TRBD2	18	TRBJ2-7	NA	CASSLWSTSGSFVYEQYF	TGTGCCAGCAGCTTGTGGTCGACTAGCGGGAGTTTCGTGTACGAGCAGTACTTC
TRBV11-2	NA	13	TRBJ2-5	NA	CASSPRAQETQYF	TGTGCCAGCAGCCCCCGCGCCCAAGAGACCCAGTACTTC
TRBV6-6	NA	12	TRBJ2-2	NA	CASSFGTGELFF	TGTGCCAGCAGTTTCGGCACCGGGGAGCTGTTTTTT
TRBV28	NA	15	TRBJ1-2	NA	CASGRTFQGSHGYTF	TGTGCCAGTGGGAGAACCTTTCAGGGTTCGCATGGCTACACCTTC
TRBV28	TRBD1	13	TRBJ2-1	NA	CASNWDRDHEQFF	TGTGCCAGCAACTGGGACAGGGACCATGAGCAGTTCTTC
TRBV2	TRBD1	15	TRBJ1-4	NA	CASQRQGGIGEKLFF	TGTGCCAGCCAACGACAGGGGGGAATAGGTGAAAAACTGTTTTTT
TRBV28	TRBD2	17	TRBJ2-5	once	CASSGSGTSGGGETQYF	TGTGCCAGCAGCGGATCCGGGACTAGCGGAGGGGGGGAGACCCAGTACTTC
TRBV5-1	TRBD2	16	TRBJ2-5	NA	CASSLARAGGKETQYF	TGCGCCAGCAGCTTGGCCCGAGCGGGAGGGAAAGAGACCCAGTACTTC
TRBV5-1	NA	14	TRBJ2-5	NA	CASSLEGGGGTQYF	TGCGCCAGCAGCTTGGAGGGGGGTGGCGGGACCCAGTACTTC
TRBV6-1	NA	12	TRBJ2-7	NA	CASSPDNYEQYF	TGTGCCAGCAGCCCAGACAACTACGAGCAGTACTTC
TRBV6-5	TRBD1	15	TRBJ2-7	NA	CASSKAGTDTYEQYF	TGTGCCAGCAGCAAGGCCGGGACAGATACCTACGAGCAGTACTTC
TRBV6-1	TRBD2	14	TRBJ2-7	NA	CASSGGGLESEQYF	TGTGCCAGCTCCGGTGGGGGACTAGAATCCGAGCAGTACTTC
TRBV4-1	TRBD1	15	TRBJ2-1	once	CASSLGQGAKNEQFF	TGCGCCAGCAGCCTGGGACAGGGGGCCAAGAATGAGCAGTTCTTC
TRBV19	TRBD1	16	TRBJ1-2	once	CASDPGQGAISYGYTF	TGTGCCAGTGACCCGGGACAGGGGGCTATTTCGTATGGCTACACCTTC
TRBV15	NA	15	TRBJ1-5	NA	CATSRDRQGNQPQHF	TGTGCCACCAGCAGAGATCGTCAGGGGAATCAGCCCCAGCATTTT
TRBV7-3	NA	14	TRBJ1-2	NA	CASSLTREDYGYTF	TGTGCCAGCAGCTTAACAAGGGAAGACTATGGCTACACCTTC
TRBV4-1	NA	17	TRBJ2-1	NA	CASSQVPGTILYNEQFF	TGCGCCAGCAGCCAAGTACCCGGGACGATCCTCTACAATGAGCAGTTCTTC
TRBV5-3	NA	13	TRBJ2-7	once	CARSFGPNYEQYF	TGTGCCAGAAGCTTCGGACCTAACTACGAGCAGTACTTC
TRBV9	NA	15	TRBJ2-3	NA	CASSVAALRADTQYF	TGTGCCAGCAGCGTAGCAGCCCTCCGCGCAGATACGCAGTATTTT
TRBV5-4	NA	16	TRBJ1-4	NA	CASSIQNIWGNEKLFF	TGTGCCAGCAGCATCCAAAATATCTGGGGTAATGAAAAACTGTTTTTT
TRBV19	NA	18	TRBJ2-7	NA	CASSPDARGWGKMREQYF	TGTGCCAGTAGCCCCGACGCGAGGGGTTGGGGGAAGATGAGGGAGCAGTACTTC
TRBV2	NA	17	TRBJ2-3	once	CASSYWFGVKITDTQYF	TGTGCCAGCAGTTATTGGTTCGGGGTAAAAATTACAGATACGCAGTATTTT
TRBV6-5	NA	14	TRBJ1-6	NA	CASRFGDSNSPLHF	TGTGCCAGCAGGTTTGGGGACTCAAATTCACCCCTCCACTTT
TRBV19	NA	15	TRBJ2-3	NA	CASSMERKSTDTQYF	TGTGCCAGTAGTATGGAGCGGAAAAGCACAGATACGCAGTATTTT
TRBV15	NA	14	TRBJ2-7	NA	CATSRGPDQYEQYF	TGTGCCACCAGCAGAGGCCCCGATCAGTACGAGCAGTACTTC
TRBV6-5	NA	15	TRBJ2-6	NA	CASSPAGSGANVLTF	TGTGCCAGCAGCCCGGCAGGCTCTGGGGCCAACGTCCTGACTTTC
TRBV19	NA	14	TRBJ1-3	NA	CASSTGVTGNTIYF	TGTGCCAGTAGTACCGGTGTTACTGGAAACACCATATATTTT
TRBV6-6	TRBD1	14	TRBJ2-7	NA	CASSQGQGGYEQYF	TGTGCCAGCAGCCAAGGACAGGGTGGCTACGAGCAGTACTTC
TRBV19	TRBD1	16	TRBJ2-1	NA	CASSSLQGPPYNEQFF	TGTGCCAGTAGTAGCCTACAGGGGCCACCTTACAATGAGCAGTTCTTC
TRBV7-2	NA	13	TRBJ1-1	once	CASSSQRYTEAFF	TGTGCCAGCAGCTCCCAGAGATACACTGAAGCTTTCTTT
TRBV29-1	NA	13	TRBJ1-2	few	CSVGTGVGYGYTF	TGCAGCGTGGGGACTGGGGTTGGCTATGGCTACACCTTC
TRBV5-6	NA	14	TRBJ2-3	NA	CASRERGATDTQYF	TGTGCCAGCAGAGAAAGGGGTGCCACAGATACGCAGTATTTT
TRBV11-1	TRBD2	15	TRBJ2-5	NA	CASRSSGSPRETQYF	TGTGCCAGCAGGTCTAGCGGGAGTCCCCGAGAGACCCAGTACTTC
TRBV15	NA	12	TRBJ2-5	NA	CATSQGGETQYF	TGTGCCACCAGCCAGGGGGGAGAGACCCAGTACTTC
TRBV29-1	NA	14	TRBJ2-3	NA	CSVASGRNADTQYF	TGCAGCGTTGCGTCGGGTCGGAACGCAGATACGCAGTATTTT
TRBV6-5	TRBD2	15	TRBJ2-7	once	CASSPRLAAIAAQYF	TGTGCCAGCAGTCCGAGACTAGCGGCCATTGCTGCGCAGTACTTC
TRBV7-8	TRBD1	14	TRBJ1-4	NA	CASSFGTGSEKLFF	TGTGCCAGCAGCTTCGGGACAGGGAGTGAAAAACTGTTTTTT
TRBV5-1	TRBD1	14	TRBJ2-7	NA	CASMGGTGVSEQYF	TGCGCCAGCATGGGCGGGACAGGGGTGTCCGAGCAGTACTTC
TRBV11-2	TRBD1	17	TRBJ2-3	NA	CASRFLPGQAFTDTQYF	TGTGCCAGCAGATTTCTTCCGGGACAGGCTTTCACAGATACGCAGTATTTT
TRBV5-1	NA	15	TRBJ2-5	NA	CASSLEGDGWETQYF	TGCGCCAGCAGCTTGGAGGGGGACGGCTGGGAGACCCAGTACTTC
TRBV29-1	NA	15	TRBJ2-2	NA	CSVGGGAPNTGELFF	TGCAGCGTCGGGGGTGGGGCACCGAACACCGGGGAGCTGTTTTTT
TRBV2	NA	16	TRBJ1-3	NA	CASSEARGGPGNTIYF	TGTGCCAGCAGTGAAGCGCGGGGGGGACCTGGAAACACCATATATTTT
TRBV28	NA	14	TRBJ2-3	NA	CAISKSGLTDTQYF	TGTGCCATCTCGAAAAGCGGGCTCACAGATACGCAGTATTTT